This T cell receptor beta chain was profiled in a study of tumor-infiltrating lymphocytes in oesophageal squamous cell carcinoma. TCRdb reprocessed the PCR reads via MiXCR and lists one record per CDR3 protein. The data hold under 3,500 distinct CDR3 sequences, with approximately 16% observed a single time. Germline V lookup: CDR1 GTSNPN, CDR2 SVGIG (reference sequence). The CDR3 runs to 15 residues. The germline V and J ends were trimmed by 2 bases and 4 bases, with 15 bases remaining between them. J is TRBJ2-1 and V is TRBV30, with D possibly TRBD2 on 6 matching bases. Sequencing input: esophageal tumor tissue. The source of this sequence is a male donor with esophageal squamous cell carcinoma. CDR3 DNA sequence: TGTGCCTGGAGTCGGGGAGGCGCCTCTTACAATGAGCAGTTCTTC. Its protein is CAWSRGGASYNEQFF.